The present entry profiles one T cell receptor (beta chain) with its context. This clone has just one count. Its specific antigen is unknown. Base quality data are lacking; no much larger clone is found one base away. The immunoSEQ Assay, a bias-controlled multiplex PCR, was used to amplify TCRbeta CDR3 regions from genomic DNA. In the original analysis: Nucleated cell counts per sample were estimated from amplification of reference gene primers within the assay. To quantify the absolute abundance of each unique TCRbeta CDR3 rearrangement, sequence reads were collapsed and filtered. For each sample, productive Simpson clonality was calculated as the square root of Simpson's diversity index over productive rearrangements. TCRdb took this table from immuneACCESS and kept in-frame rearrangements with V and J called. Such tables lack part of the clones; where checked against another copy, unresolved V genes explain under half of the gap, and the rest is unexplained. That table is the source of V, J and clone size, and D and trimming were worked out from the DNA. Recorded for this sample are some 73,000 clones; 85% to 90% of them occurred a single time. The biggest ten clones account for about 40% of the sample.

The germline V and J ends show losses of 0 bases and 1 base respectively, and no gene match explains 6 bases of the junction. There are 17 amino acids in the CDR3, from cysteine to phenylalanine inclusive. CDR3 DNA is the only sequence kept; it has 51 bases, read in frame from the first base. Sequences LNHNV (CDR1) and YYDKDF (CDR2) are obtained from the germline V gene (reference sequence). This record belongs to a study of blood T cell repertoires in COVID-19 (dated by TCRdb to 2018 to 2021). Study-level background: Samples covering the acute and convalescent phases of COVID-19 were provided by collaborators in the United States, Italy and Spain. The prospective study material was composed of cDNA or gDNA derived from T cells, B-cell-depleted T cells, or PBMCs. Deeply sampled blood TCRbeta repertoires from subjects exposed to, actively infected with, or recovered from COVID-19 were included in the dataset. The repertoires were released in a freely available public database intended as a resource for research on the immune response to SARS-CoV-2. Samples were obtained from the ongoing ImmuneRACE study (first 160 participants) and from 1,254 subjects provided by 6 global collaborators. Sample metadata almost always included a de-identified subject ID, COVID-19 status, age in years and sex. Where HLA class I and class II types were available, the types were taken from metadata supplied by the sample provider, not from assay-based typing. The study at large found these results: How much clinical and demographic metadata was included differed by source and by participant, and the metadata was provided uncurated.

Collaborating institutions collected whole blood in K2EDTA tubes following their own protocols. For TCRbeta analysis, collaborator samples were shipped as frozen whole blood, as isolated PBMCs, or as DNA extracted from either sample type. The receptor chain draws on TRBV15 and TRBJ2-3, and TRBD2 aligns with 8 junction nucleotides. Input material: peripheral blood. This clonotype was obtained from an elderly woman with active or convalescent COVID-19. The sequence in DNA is TGTGCCACCAGCAGAGATCTCGGGGGGGGAGGCACAGATACGCAGTATTTT. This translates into CATSRDLGGGGTDTQYF. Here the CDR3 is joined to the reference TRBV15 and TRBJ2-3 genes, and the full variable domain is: DAMVIQNPRYQVTQFGKPVTLSCSQTLNHNVMYWYQQKSSQAPKLLFHYYDKDFNNEADTPDNFQSRRPNTSFCFLDIRSPGLGDTAMYLCATSRDLGGGGTDTQYFGPGTRLTVL.